This TCR beta chain was identified during a study of T cells in Graves' hyperthyroidism and ophthalmopathy. Uncontrolled infections, other autoimmune diseases, pregnancy or lactation led to exclusion of patients. Template material for amplifying TCR beta CDR3 regions consisted of RNA transcripts. A first-round RT-PCR of the TCR CDR3 used the HTBI primer set. TCRdb independently ran MiXCR on the multiplex PCR reads; one entry per CDR3 protein. Counted here are about 590,000 distinct CDR3 sequences, about 15% occurring once; the ten biggest clones make up under 7.5%. Overall study findings and caveats: Ophthalmopathy was distinguished from stable hyperthyroidism by 13 V-J signatures. Blood also showed most of the thyroid clonotypes that were expanded above 0.001.

This clonotype was picked up many times. Its antigen is unidentified. The CDR3 is made up of 14 amino acids. V was shortened by 2 bases and J by 3 bases, with 11 bases between the two germline ends. This sequence joins TRBV12-3 or TRBV12-4 and TRBJ2-7; a weak D match, TRBD1 (5 bases). Material: blood. The receptor's source is a woman aged 30 to 39 with Graves' hyperthyroidism. The CDR3 sequence: CASSLSLGVYEQYF. The CDR3, as DNA: TGTGCCAGCAGTTTATCTTTAGGGGTCTACGAGCAGTACTTC.